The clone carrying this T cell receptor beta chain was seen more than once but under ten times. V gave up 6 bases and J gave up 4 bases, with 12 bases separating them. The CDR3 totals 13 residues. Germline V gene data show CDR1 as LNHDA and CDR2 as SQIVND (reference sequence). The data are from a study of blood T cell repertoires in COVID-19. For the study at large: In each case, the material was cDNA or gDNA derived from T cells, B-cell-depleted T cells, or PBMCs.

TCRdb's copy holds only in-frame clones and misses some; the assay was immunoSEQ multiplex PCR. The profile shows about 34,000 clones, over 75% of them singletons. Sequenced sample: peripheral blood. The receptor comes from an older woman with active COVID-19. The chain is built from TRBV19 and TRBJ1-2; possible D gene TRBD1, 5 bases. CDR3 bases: TGTGCCAGTAGCCAACAGGCTTCCTATGGCTACACCTTC. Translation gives CASSQQASYGYTF.